The clone carrying this T cell receptor beta chain occurred a few times. Its antigen is unidentified. The data were taken from a study of T-cell memory formation after mild COVID-19. Broader study findings: Clones contracting day 15 to 85 were balanced CD4/CD8; later expanders leaned CD4+. CD4+ contracting clones lay mainly in CM and EM, CD8+ ones in EMRA. The study detected some responding clones in pre-infection memory, suggesting cross-reactive memory joined.

Trimming pared 5 bases from V and 6 bases from J, leaving 8 bases between. Germline-derived CDR1 and CDR2 are MNHEY and SVGEGT. CDR3 length: 12 residues. TCRdb used MiXCR to reprocess the 5' RACE reads, holding one entry per CDR3 protein. The data show 280,000 or so distinct CDR3 sequences, roughly 8.2% seen once. This receptor was identified in a man between 18 and 29 years old who had mild COVID-19 (a few samples of this study predate the infection). Cell type and time point are not known. The genes are TRBV6-2 or TRBV6-3 and TRBJ2-1; D tentatively fits TRBD1 or TRBD2 (5 bases each). Sequenced: PBMCs or a T cell subset sorted from them (not recorded which). CDR3 coding DNA: TGTGCCAGCAGTAGAGGGGCCAATGAGCAGTTCTTC. This translates into CASSRGANEQFF.